These 14 T cell receptor beta chains originate from one sample sequenced in a study of T-cell reconstitution after alpha-beta-depleted transplantation in children. Using unique molecular identifiers, the investigators prepared the TCRbeta library. TCRdb itself ran the PCR reads through MiXCR, one entry per CDR3 protein. The sample contains over 150,000 distinct CDR3 sequences, approximately 12% of which appear only once. The sequencing used PBMCs, collected before TCRalphabeta/CD19-depleted stem cell transplant. The source of these receptors is a boy aged 2 to 10 with acute myeloid leukemia, due to receive a stem cell transplant.

This clonotype was detected ten times or more. V gene TRBV15 combines with J gene TRBJ2-1, with D tentatively TRBD1 (5 bases). The CDR3 is 15 amino acids. With 1 base removed from V and 6 bases from J, the gap between germline ends came to 13 bases. Germline CDR1 is LNHNV and CDR2 is YYDKDF (reference sequence). CDR3 loop: CATSRARDTFNEQFF. The CDR3 bases are TGTGCCACCAGCAGAGCCAGGGATACGTTCAATGAGCAGTTCTTC.

This clonotype was recorded at least ten times. The chain recombines TRBV12-3 or TRBV12-4 with TRBJ2-1; a possible D gene is TRBD1 (5 bases). This CDR3 comprises 17 residues. V was cut by 2 bases and J by 7 bases, with 21 bases left in between. CDR3 residues: CASSLRAGRQGLNEQFF. As DNA, the CDR3 is TGTGCCAGCAGTTTAAGGGCTGGTAGGCAGGGCCTTAATGAGCAGTTCTTC.

This clonotype was seen many times. This sequence joins TRBV3-1 and TRBJ1-2, with 7 nucleotides matching TRBD1. CDR1 and CDR2 from the germline V gene are LGHDT and YNNKEL (reference sequence). V dropped 0 bases and J dropped 2; count of bases not matched to a gene: 21. This CDR3 is 21 amino acids long. CDR3 region: CASSQEYAHRTGNGGNYGYTF. The CDR3 DNA reads as TGTGCCAGCAGCCAAGAATATGCCCACCGGACAGGAAACGGGGGGAACTATGGCTACACCTTC.

This clonotype came up many times. The chain employs TRBV20-1 and TRBJ1-3; D call uncertain. The germline V gene has CDR1 DFQATT and CDR2 SNEGSKA (reference sequence). This CDR3 spans 12 amino acids. Trimming took 1 base from V and 3 from J, leaving 4 bases between them. CDR3 in amino acids: CSARVSGNTIYF. In DNA form, the CDR3 reads TGCAGTGCTAGAGTTAGTGGAAACACCATATATTTT.

The table lists this clonotype with many counts. CDR3 loop: CASSRTTYGYTF. The CDR3 DNA follows: TGTGCCAGCAGCCGAACGACGTATGGCTACACCTTC. The V gene is TRBV3-1, the J gene TRBJ1-2; D is unresolved. The CDR3 runs to 12 residues. Looked up from germline, CDR1 is LGHDT and CDR2 is YNNKEL (reference sequence). With 4 bases removed from V and 5 bases from J, the gap between germline ends came to 8 bases.

This clonotype was detected ten times or more. The chain combines TRBV29-1 with TRBJ1-2, with a weak D call TRBD1 (5 bases). Between the trimmed V and J ends, which lost 2 bases and 4 bases, there was a span of 11 bases. This CDR3 has 13 amino acids. The V gene's germline CDR1 is SQVTM and CDR2 ANQGSEA. CDR3 region: CSVERGWSYGYTF. The CDR3 DNA sequence: TGCAGCGTTGAAAGGGGTTGGAGCTATGGCTACACCTTC.

This clonotype was detected many times. The rearrangement uses TRBV6-2 or TRBV6-3 and TRBJ1-2; D is undetermined. The CDR3 totals 11 residues. The ends were cut back, 6 bases at V and 2 bases at J, with 4 bases in the middle. Germline CDR1 MNHEY, CDR2 SVGEGT. The CDR3 bases are TGTGCCAGCAGGGAAAACTATGGCTACACCTTC. As protein: CASRENYGYTF.

This clonotype was observed many times. The chain has TRBV29-1 and TRBJ2-2; D perhaps matches TRBD2 (6 bases). Germline lookup yields CDR1 SQVTM and CDR2 ANQGSEA. Trimming removed 8 bases at V and 3 bases at J, with 22 bases between. This CDR3 has 16 amino acids. The CDR3 DNA reads as TGCAGCATTTGGAGCGGGCCCCTTACGTACACCGGGGAGCTGTTTTTT. Translated: CSIWSGPLTYTGELFF.

The chain combines TRBV11-2 with TRBJ2-5; tentatively, D is TRBD2 (5 bases). Trimming took 1 base from V and 3 from J, leaving 9 bases between them. From germline, CDR1 is SGHAT and CDR2 FQNNGV. The CDR3 covers 14 residues. This CDR3 is CASSLGVGKETQYF. DNA of the CDR3: TGTGCCAGCAGCTTAGGGGTCGGGAAAGAGACCCAGTACTTC.

This clonotype occurred many times. The chain uses TRBV5-1 and TRBJ2-5; D is possibly TRBD1 (5 bases). V was shortened by 1 base and J by 5 bases, with 9 bases between the two germline ends. Germline values: CDR1 SGHRS, CDR2 YFSETQ. The CDR3 is 13 residues long. The CDR3 is CASSLQGLETQYF. DNA of the CDR3: TGCGCCAGCAGCTTGCAGGGTTTGGAGACCCAGTACTTC.

There are many counts of this clonotype. The genes are TRBV12-3 or TRBV12-4 and TRBJ2-4; D gene unclear. The CDR3 is 14 residues long. V was shortened by 5 bases and J by 1 base, with 9 bases between the two germline ends. This chain's CDR3 is CASSPTVAKNIQYF. In nucleotides, the CDR3 is TGTGCCAGCAGTCCCACGGTGGCCAAAAACATTCAGTACTTC.

This clonotype was counted ten times or more. V and J are TRBV20-1 and TRBJ2-1; perhaps TRBD2 as D (6 bases). The V gene's germline CDR1 is DFQATT and CDR2 SNEGSKA (reference sequence). V lost 3 bases to trimming and J lost 1 base, with 10 bases between them. The CDR3 loop spans 14 amino acids. In nucleotides, the CDR3 is TGCAGTGCTAGCCAGGCGGGATCCTACAATGAGCAGTTCTTC. Translated: CSASQAGSYNEQFF.

This clonotype was recorded many times. The chain uses TRBV10-2 and TRBJ2-7, with 12 bases fitting TRBD2. Germline lookup yields CDR1 WSHSY and CDR2 SAAADI. CDR3 length: 16 amino acids. V shed 6 bases and J 7 bases; nucleotides not matched to a gene: 13. The CDR3 here is CASSEPRTSGTREQYF. The CDR3 region has the DNA TGCGCCAGCAGCGAGCCTCGGACTAGCGGGACTAGGGAGCAGTACTTC.

This clonotype has at least ten counts. The gene calls are TRBV12-3 or TRBV12-4 and TRBJ1-2, with D perhaps matching TRBD1 (6 bases). CDR3 size: 13 residues. V shed 6 bases and J shed 4 bases, with 12 bases lying between them. The chain's CDR3 is CASSGAGVYGYTF. The CDR3 region has the DNA TGTGCCAGCAGCGGTGCAGGGGTCTATGGCTACACCTTC.